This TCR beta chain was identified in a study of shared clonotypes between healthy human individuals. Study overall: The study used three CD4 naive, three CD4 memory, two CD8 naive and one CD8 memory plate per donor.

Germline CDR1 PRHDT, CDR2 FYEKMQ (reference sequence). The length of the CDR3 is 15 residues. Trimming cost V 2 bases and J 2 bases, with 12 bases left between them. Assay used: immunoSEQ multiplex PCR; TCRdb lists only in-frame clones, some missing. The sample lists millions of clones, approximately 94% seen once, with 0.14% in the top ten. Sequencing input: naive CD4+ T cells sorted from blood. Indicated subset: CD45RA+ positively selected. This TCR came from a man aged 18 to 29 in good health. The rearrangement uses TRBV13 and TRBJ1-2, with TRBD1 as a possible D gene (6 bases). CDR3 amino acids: CASSLYQGTNYGYTF. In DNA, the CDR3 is TGTGCCAGCAGCTTATACCAGGGGACCAACTATGGCTACACCTTC.